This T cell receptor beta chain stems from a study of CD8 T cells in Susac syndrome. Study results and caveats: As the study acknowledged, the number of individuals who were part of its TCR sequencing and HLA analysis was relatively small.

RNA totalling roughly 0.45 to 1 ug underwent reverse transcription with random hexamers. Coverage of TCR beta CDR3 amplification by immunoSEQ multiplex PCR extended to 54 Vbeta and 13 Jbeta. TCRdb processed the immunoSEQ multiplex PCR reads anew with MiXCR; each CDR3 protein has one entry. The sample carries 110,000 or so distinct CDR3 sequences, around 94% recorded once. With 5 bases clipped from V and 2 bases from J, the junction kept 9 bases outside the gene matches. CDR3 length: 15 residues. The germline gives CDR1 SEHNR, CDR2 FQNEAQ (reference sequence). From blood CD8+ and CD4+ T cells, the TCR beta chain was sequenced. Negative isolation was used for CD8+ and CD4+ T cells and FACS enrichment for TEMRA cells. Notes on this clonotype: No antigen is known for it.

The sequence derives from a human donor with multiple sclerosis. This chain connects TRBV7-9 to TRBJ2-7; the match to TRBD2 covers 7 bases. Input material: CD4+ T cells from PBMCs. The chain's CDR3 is CASSPREGRTYEQYF. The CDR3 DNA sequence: TGTGCCAGCAGCCCTAGGGAGGGACGAACCTACGAGCAGTACTTC.